These T cell receptor beta chains were read from a single sample in a study of identical twins. TCRdb fed the 5' RACE reads into MiXCR, producing one record per CDR3 protein. The sample contains around 250,000 distinct CDR3 sequences, 5% to 7% of which appear only once. These data were also filed under a second study, of T cells expressing NK-cell markers.

Sequencing was done on a sample of CD8+ T cells sorted from blood. These receptors came from a woman aged 18-29 years in good health. Both conserved end residues are part of each CDR3. Fields, in order: J gene, clone size, V gene, D gene, CDR3 DNA, CDR3 protein. D genes are given only for firm matches. The size of a clone is reported for some rows only, either as once, few or many, or as a class for expanded clones.

TRBJ2-2 NA TRBV6-1 TRBD2 TGTGCCAGCAGCCCCACTAGCGGGGGGCCGTACACCGGGGAGCTGTTTTTT CASSPTSGGPYTGELFF
TRBJ2-7 many TRBV12-3/TRBV12-4 NA TGTGCCAGCAGTCCGACAGACGCGAACTACGAGCAGTACTTC CASSPTDANYEQYF
TRBJ2-3 NA TRBV6-2/TRBV6-3 NA TGTGCCAGCATCAATTCGGGGGGCCCCACAGATACGCAGTATTTT CASINSGGPTDTQYF
TRBJ2-5 many TRBV25-1 NA TGTGCCAGTTTTACGGGATACCCCCAAGAGACCCAGTACTTC CASFTGYPQETQYF
TRBJ1-2 NA TRBV20-1 NA TGCAGTGCTAGGCCGGGATTGCTCGATGGCTACACCTTC CSARPGLLDGYTF
TRBJ1-4 NA TRBV12-3/TRBV12-4 NA TGTGCCAGCAGCCGCACAGGGATGAGTGAAAAACTGTTTTTT CASSRTGMSEKLFF
TRBJ2-3 few TRBV10-1 TRBD2 TGCGCCAGCAGTGGCCCGCTAGCGGGGGAGCAGTATTTT CASSGPLAGEQYF
TRBJ2-5 many TRBV12-3/TRBV12-4 TRBD1 TGTGCCAGCAGTTTAGGGGCAGGGGGAGTCCACCAAGAGACCCAGTACTTC CASSLGAGGVHQETQYF
TRBJ2-7 few TRBV12-5 NA TGTGCTAGTGGTTGGACCTCCTACGAGCAGTACTTC CASGWTSYEQYF
TRBJ2-1 NA TRBV27 NA TGTGCCAGCAGTTTCGGGCACTGGGATGAGCAGTTCTTC CASSFGHWDEQFF
TRBJ1-1 many TRBV12-3/TRBV12-4 NA TGTGCCAGCAGAGGCCGACGGGAAGCTTTCTTT CASRGRREAFF
TRBJ2-1 few TRBV5-1 NA TGCGCCAGCAGCTGGGGACCTAAGGGGGATGAGCAGTTCTTC CASSWGPKGDEQFF
TRBJ1-2 many TRBV7-6 NA TGTGCCAGCAGCCCCCGGCCAGAGAACCATGGCTACACCTTC CASSPRPENHGYTF
TRBJ2-1 NA TRBV10-2 TRBD2 TGCGCCAGCTCCGGGACTAGCGGGAGTTATGAGCAGTTCTTC CASSGTSGSYEQFF
TRBJ2-3 NA TRBV6-4 TRBD2 TGTGCCAGCCCAACCGGGACTAGCGGGAGCAGATTCACAGATACGCAGTATTTT CASPTGTSGSRFTDTQYF
TRBJ1-1 many TRBV12-3/TRBV12-4 NA TGTGCCAGCAATCTGGGAGGGGCACATGAAGCTTTCTTT CASNLGGAHEAFF
TRBJ2-7 NA TRBV7-9 TRBD2 TGTGCCAGCAGCTTTCGACTAGCGGTCTCCTACGAGCAGTACTTC CASSFRLAVSYEQYF
TRBJ2-5 many TRBV29-1 NA TGCAGCGTTGAGGCACAGGAGACCCAGTACTTC CSVEAQETQYF
TRBJ2-7 few TRBV30 NA TGTGCCTGGATCGATCTAGGTCGATCCTACGAGCAGTACTTC CAWIDLGRSYEQYF
TRBJ2-5 NA TRBV12-3/TRBV12-4 TRBD1 TGTGCCAGCAGTTCCTCAGACAGGGGGGAAGAGACCCAGTACTTC CASSSSDRGEETQYF
TRBJ1-1 few TRBV28 NA TGTGCCGTTCGCGAGGGGGAGGCTGAAGCTTTCTTT CAVREGEAEAFF
TRBJ2-3 NA TRBV4-2 TRBD1 TGTGCCAGCAGCCCTCTTGCCGGGACAGGGGCAGATACGCAGTATTTT CASSPLAGTGADTQYF
TRBJ1-1 many TRBV9 NA TGTGCCAGCAGCGTAGGGACAGAGAACATGAACACTGAAGCTTTCTTT CASSVGTENMNTEAFF
TRBJ1-1 many TRBV12-3/TRBV12-4 NA TGTGCCAGCAGTTTAGATGGACAGAGGAACACTGAAGCTTTCTTT CASSLDGQRNTEAFF
TRBJ2-7 NA TRBV29-1 NA TGCAGCGTTTTTGGATCTAGGTCCTCCGAGCAGTACTTC CSVFGSRSSEQYF
TRBJ2-1 few TRBV5-5 NA TGTGCCAGCAGCCAACAGGGCAGTGAGCAGTTCTTC CASSQQGSEQFF
TRBJ2-7 few TRBV5-6 TRBD1 TGTGCCAGCAGCCGAGGGACAGGGCCGAGCTACGAGCAGTACTTC CASSRGTGPSYEQYF
TRBJ2-1 few TRBV2 NA TGTGCCACCCATCAAGGACCTAGGGATGAGCAGTTCTTC CATHQGPRDEQFF
TRBJ1-1 NA TRBV14 NA TGTGCCAGCAGCCAAGAAAGGGAAACTGAAGCTTTCTTT CASSQERETEAFF
TRBJ2-7 many TRBV10-1 NA TGCGCCAGCAGTGAGTTTCAGCACTACGAGCAGTACTTC CASSEFQHYEQYF
TRBJ1-3 NA TRBV9 TRBD1 TGTGCCAGCAGCGGCCCGACCGGGACAGGTGGGAACACCATATATTTT CASSGPTGTGGNTIYF
TRBJ1-5 many TRBV12-3/TRBV12-4 NA TGTGCCAGCAGTTTAGGGTATCAGCCCCAGCATTTT CASSLGYQPQHF
TRBJ2-7 few TRBV27 NA TGTGCCAGCAGTTTCGCGACAGGTGCCTACGAGCAGTACTTC CASSFATGAYEQYF
TRBJ2-2 once TRBV30 NA TGTGCCTGGACAGCCACCGGGGAGCTGTTTTTT CAWTATGELFF
TRBJ2-7 NA TRBV5-6 TRBD1 TGTGCCAGCAGCAGGATCGGAACAGGGGGTTACGAGCAGTACTTC CASSRIGTGGYEQYF
TRBJ2-1 many TRBV27 TRBD1 TGTGCCAGCAGTCCTCGACAGGGCGGGAATGAGCAGTTCTTC CASSPRQGGNEQFF
TRBJ2-2 many TRBV2 NA TGTGCCAGCAGTGATCCCTCCCGCGGCACCGGGGAGCTGTTTTTT CASSDPSRGTGELFF
TRBJ1-2 few TRBV12-3/TRBV12-4 NA TGTGCCAGCACCAATACAGGGATTGGCTACACCTTC CASTNTGIGYTF
TRBJ1-5 few TRBV7-2 NA TGTGCCAGCAGCACCCGGGGGGGGGCTGACCAGCCCCAGCATTTT CASSTRGGADQPQHF
TRBJ1-1 many TRBV5-1 NA TGCGCCAGCAGCTTGCGGACGAACACTGAAGCTTTCTTT CASSLRTNTEAFF
TRBJ2-1 many TRBV20-1 NA TGCAGTGCTAGTGACGGAGTCGGGACTTCTGTCGGGGGTGAGCAGTTCTTC CSASDGVGTSVGGEQFF
TRBJ2-1 few TRBV11-2 TRBD1 TGTGCCAGCAGCTTGAGAGGACAGGGGATTTACAATGAGCAGTTCTTC CASSLRGQGIYNEQFF
TRBJ2-7 few TRBV7-2 TRBD2 TGTGCCAGCAGCTTAGGGACTAGCGGGCGGTACGAGCAGTACTTC CASSLGTSGRYEQYF
TRBJ2-4 NA TRBV11-1 NA TGTGCCAGCAGCCGGGGGACAGACGCAGCCAAAAACATTCAGTACTTC CASSRGTDAAKNIQYF
TRBJ2-3 many TRBV5-8 TRBD2 TGTGCCAGCAGCTCATGGACTAGCGGGGACACAGATACGCAGTATTTT CASSSWTSGDTDTQYF
TRBJ2-1 NA TRBV29-1 NA TGCAGCGTGGCGGGACACTTGAGCAGTGAGCAGTTCTTC CSVAGHLSSEQFF